The sequence of this T cell receptor (beta chain) was determined in a study of cytomegalovirus exposure and HLA in healthy donors. Regarding the study as a whole: Testing in vitro showed a few CMV-associated chains specific for CMV antigens. HLA-A and HLA-B allele assignments for most subjects were reportedly predicted accurately using TCR beta sequences.

Regarding this clone: Its antigen is not identified.

PCR employed 60 Vbeta and 13 Jbeta primers. Profiled with immunoSEQ multiplex PCR; TCRdb holds only in-frame clones, not every one. In the table there are 60,000 to 70,000 clones, 75% of which are singletons. The sample taken for sequencing was PBMCs. The TCR originated in a man between 60 and 70 years old in good health and CMV-seropositive.

The CDR3 loop is CASSYSSPSNEQFF. The CDR3 DNA reads TGTGCCAGCAGTTACTCGTCCCCTTCCAATGAGCAGTTCTTC. The V and J genes are TRBV6-5 and TRBJ2-1; D unresolved. V lost 0 bases to trimming and J lost 6 bases, with 9 bases between them. Looked up from germline, CDR1 is MNHEY and CDR2 is SVGAGI. This CDR3 spans 14 amino acids.